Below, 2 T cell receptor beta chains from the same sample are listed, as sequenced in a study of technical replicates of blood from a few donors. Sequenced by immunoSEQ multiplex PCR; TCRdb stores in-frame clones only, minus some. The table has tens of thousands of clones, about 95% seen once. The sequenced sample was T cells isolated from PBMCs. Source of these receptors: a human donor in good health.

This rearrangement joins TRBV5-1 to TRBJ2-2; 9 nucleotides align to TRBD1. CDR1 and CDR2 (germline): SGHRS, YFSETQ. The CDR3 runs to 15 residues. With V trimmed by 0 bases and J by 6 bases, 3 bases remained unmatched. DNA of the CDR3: TGCGCCAGCAGCTTGGGACAGGGGGGTGCCGGGGAGCTGTTTTTT. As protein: CASSLGQGGAGELFF. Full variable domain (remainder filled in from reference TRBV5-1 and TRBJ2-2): KAGVTQTPRYLIKTRGQQVTLSCSPISGHRSVSWYQQTPGQGLQFLFEYFSETQRNKGNFPGRFSGRQFSNSRSEMNVSTLELGDSALYLCASSLGQGGAGELFFGEGSRLTVL.

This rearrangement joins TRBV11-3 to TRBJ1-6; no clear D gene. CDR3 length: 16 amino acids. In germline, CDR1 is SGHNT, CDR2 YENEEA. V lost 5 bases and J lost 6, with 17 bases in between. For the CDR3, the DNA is TGTGCCAGCAGCCCAACTAAGCGGAGGGTTAATTCACCCCTCCACTTT. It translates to CASSPTKRRVNSPLHF.